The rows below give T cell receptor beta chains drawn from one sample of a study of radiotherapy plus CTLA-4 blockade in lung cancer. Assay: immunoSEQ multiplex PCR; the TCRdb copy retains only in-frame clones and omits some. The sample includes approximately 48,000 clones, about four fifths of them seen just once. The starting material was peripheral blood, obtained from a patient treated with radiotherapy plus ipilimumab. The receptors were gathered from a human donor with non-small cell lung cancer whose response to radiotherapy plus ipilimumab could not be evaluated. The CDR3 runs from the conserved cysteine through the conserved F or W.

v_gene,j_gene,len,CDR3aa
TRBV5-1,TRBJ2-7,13,CASSEDPGLEQYF
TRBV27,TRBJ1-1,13,CASRAGSRTEAFF
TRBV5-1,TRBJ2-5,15,CASSHEAGGRETQYF
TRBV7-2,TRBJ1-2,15,CASSLALDSLYGYTF
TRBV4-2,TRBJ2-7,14,CASSQEDSSYEQYF
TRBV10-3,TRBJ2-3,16,CAIRDVGGGARDTQYF
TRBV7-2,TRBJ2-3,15,CASSSGRPSTDTQYF
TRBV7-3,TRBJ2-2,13,CASKQGPTGELFF
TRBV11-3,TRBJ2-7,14,CASSFSGRPYEQYF
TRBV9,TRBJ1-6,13,CASSVTENSPLHF
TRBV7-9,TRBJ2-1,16,CASSDARRGLDNEQFF
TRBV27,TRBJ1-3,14,CASSAKGAGNTIYF
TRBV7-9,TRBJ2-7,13,CASSLAASYEQYF
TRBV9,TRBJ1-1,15,CASSVAGTGGTEAFF
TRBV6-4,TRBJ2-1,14,CASSETGGNDEQFF
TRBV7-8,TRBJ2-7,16,CASSLSRGQDPYEQYF
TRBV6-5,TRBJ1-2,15,CASSQRQVANYGYTF
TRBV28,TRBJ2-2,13,CASGTGGTGELFF
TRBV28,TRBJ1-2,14,CASSSTTTNYGYTF
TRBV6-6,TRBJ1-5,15,CATPETADSNQPQHF
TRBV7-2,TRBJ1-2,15,CASSLGDRGKGGYTF
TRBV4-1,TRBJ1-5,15,CASSPLGTPGQPQHF
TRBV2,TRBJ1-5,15,CASSSGQGKEQPQHF
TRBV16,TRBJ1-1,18,CASSQLETGGKRDTEAFF
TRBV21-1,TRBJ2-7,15,CARNSGTRRKYEQYF
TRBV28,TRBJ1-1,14,CASREGSRGTEAFF
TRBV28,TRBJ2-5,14,CASSFHREQETQYF
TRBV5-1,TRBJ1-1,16,CASSFGETAINTEAFF
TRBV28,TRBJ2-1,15,CASSLSGRFFNEQFF
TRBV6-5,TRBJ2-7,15,CASSYSGLAGEAQYF
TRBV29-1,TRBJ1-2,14,CSVPPRTEEVGYTF
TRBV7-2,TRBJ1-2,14,CASSPMQGAFGYTF
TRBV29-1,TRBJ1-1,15,CSVAGGGWSYTEAFF
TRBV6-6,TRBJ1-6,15,CASRGTGGPQLPLHF
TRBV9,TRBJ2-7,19,CASSVVRGQASGRRYEQYF
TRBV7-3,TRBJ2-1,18,CASSLTTSGRDLYNEQFF
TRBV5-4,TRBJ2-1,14,CASSPREKGNEQFF
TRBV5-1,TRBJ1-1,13,CASSLRGATEAFF
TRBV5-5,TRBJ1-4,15,CASSLPGQGYEKLFF
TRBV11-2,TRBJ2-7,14,CASRSLAGVFGQYF
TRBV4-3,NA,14,CASSQDSDSYEQYF
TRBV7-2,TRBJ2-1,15,CASTTRTGINNEQFF
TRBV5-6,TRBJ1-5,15,CASSSIQAPNQPQHF
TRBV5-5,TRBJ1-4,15,CASSLSGTTNEKLFF
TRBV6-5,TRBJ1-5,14,CASSSGQGGQPQHF
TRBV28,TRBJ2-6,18,CASSWGGLRISGANVLTF